This entry is about one T cell receptor beta chain. Antigen specificity is unknown. CDR3 length: 18 residues. The V gene's germline CDR1 is SGHVS and CDR2 FQNEAQ. Unmatched junction bases numbered 12, after V lost 1 base and J lost 0 bases. The repertoire was sequenced with immunoSEQ multiplex PCR; TCRdb's copy has only in-frame clones and lacks some. This sample has roughly 150,000 clones, with 88% found just once. This sample was included in a study of T cell responses to AZD1222 COVID-19 vaccine. Findings and caveats of the study: After the peak T cell response, and only then, were repertoires sampled.

This receptor was taken from an adult who received the AZD1222 COVID-19 vaccine. Sequencing was performed on peripheral blood, taken 28 days after the second AZD1222 dose. J is TRBJ2-7 and V is TRBV7-8; 7 bases fit TRBD1. CDR3 region: CASSLGLYRGHYSYEQYF. CDR3 bases: TGTGCCAGCAGCTTAGGATTGTACAGGGGCCATTACTCCTACGAGCAGTACTTC.